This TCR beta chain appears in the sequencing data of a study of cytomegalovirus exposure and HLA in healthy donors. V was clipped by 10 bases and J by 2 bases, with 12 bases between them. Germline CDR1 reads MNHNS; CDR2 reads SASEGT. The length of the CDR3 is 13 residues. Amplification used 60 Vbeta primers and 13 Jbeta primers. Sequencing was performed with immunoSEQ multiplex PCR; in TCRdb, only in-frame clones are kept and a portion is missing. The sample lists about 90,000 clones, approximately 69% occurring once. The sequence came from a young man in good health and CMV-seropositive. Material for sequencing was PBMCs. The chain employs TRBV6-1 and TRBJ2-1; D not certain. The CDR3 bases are TGTGCCACCCACCCGCGAGCCTACAATGAGCAGTTCTTC. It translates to CATHPRAYNEQFF.